A single sample gave rise to the 6 T cell receptor beta chains below, sequenced in a study of response to subunit inactivated influenza vaccine (dated 2018 in TCRdb). To prepare the library, RT-PCR was applied. This sample was sequenced with an Illumina HiSeq 2500. The raw public data were reprocessed by TCRdb itself: fastp quality trimming at Q25, MiXCR clonotype calling, in-frame beta chains only. Each entry merges the rows of one CDR3 protein and shows their most common DNA and genes. The sample table shows about 540,000 distinct CDR3 sequences, and 11% to 15% are seen once. The ten largest account for around 10% of the sample. Sequenced here: PBMCs from blood, sampled roughly 13 days after vaccination. These receptors all come from a man aged 50-59 years who received an inactivated influenza vaccine. Donor details come from another sample of the same person, matched by shared clones.

The chain is built from TRBV20-1 and TRBJ2-1; 14 nucleotides agree with TRBD2. V was pared by 6 bases and J by 2 bases, with 6 bases of the junction left unmatched. This CDR3 is 16 amino acids long. CDR1 DFQATT and CDR2 SNEGSKA come from the germline V gene (reference sequence). CDR3 region: CSAATSGRAPYNEQFF. In DNA form, the CDR3 reads TGCAGTGCAGCGACTAGCGGGAGGGCCCCCTACAATGAGCAGTTCTTC.

The genes are TRBV7-2 and TRBJ2-3; TRBD2 agrees at 14 bases. Losses at the gene ends were 5 bases for V and 4 bases for J; bases not matched to a gene: 5. CDR1 SGHTA and CDR2 FQGNSA come from the germline V gene. This CDR3 has 16 amino acids. In nucleotides, the CDR3 is TGTGCCAGCAGCAAGGGACTAGCGGGGGCTGCAGATACGCAGTATTTT. This translates into CASSKGLAGAADTQYF.

This clonotype was detected only a few times. The chain joins TRBV6-2 or TRBV6-3 to TRBJ2-3; 13 bases are a match to TRBD2. V gave up 8 bases and J gave up 4 bases; unmatched junction bases: 6. This CDR3 region has 15 residues. Germline loops: CDR1 MNHEY, CDR2 SVGEGT. The CDR3 loop reads CASRLLAGGPDTQYF. CDR3 in DNA: TGTGCCAGCCGGCTACTAGCGGGAGGGCCAGATACGCAGTATTTT.

This clonotype was picked up a small number of times. The V and J genes are TRBV5-5 and TRBJ2-5, with a weak D call TRBD2 (6 bases). V was clipped by 2 bases and J by 2 bases, with 13 bases between them. Germline V gene sequence: CDR1 SGHKS, CDR2 YYEKEE (reference sequence). The CDR3 sequence is 15 residues long. In DNA, the CDR3 is TGTGCCAGCAGCTTATCGGGAGCCCCTCAAGAGACCCAGTACTTC. Its translation is CASSLSGAPQETQYF.

The chain carries TRBV7-2 and TRBJ2-7, with TRBD2 matching over 9 bases. The CDR3 runs to 15 residues. Germline V gene lookup returns CDR1 SGHTA and CDR2 FQGNSA. Trimming took 1 base from V and 4 from J; bases not matched to a gene: 5. CDR3 coding DNA: TGTGCCAGCAGCTTAGGGGCGCTAGCGGGATACGAGCAGTACTTC. Protein product: CASSLGALAGYEQYF.

This chain connects TRBV29-1 to TRBJ2-3, with TRBD1 identical over 10 bases. The germline gives CDR1 SQVTM, CDR2 ANQGSEA. The trim removed 1 base at V and 8 bases at J, leaving 12 bases unmatched. The CDR3 has 16 amino acids. The CDR3 nucleotides are TGCAGCGTTGAAGGGGCCCACGGGACAGGGGTCGGTACGCAGTATTTT. Residues: CSVEGAHGTGVGTQYF.